Described below is a single T cell receptor (beta chain) sequence and its context. One end of the junction is discordant with germline, which a read error may explain. The data stem from a study of cytomegalovirus exposure and HLA in healthy donors. The CDR3 runs to 15 residues. The V gene's germline CDR1 is SEHNR and CDR2 FQNEAQ (reference sequence). The PCR employed 60 Vbeta primers together with 13 Jbeta primers. The method was immunoSEQ multiplex PCR; TCRdb's version includes in-frame clones alone and lacks a portion of them. The table includes about 140,000 clones, roughly 77% detected once. This TCR derives from a woman in her 30s in good health and CMV-seronegative. V and J are TRBV7-9 and TRBJ1-2; the match to TRBD1 covers 7 bases. Sequenced: PBMCs. CDR3 sequence (DNA): TGTTCCAGCAGCTTATCGTCGCAGGGGGGTTATGGCTACACCTTC. Its protein product is CSSSLSSQGGYGYTF.